This T cell receptor beta chain was captured in a study of shared clonotypes between healthy human individuals. A remark on this clone: The antigen remains unidentified.

The germline gives CDR1 LNHDA, CDR2 SQIVND (reference sequence). V shed 3 bases and J shed 7 bases, with 10 bases lying between them. The CDR3 covers 13 residues. Replicate sorted-subset PCRs were loaded with around 0.2 ug DNA, 30,000 to 35,000 T cell genomes. Here immunoSEQ multiplex PCR was the method, and the copy in TCRdb shows in-frame clones only, minus some. The repertoire holds some 580,000 clones, roughly 97% seen once, with around 0.06% in the top ten. Study-level findings and limits: The sharing of 5% to 6.5% of naive CD4 clonotypes was seen across several donors.

The chain couples TRBV19 to TRBJ1-5; possible D gene TRBD1, 5 bases. The sequenced sample consisted of naive CD4+ T cells sorted from blood. Documented subset: CD45RA+ positively selected. This clonotype was sampled from a young woman in good health. The CDR3 is CASSIGGGQPQHF. In DNA form, the CDR3 reads TGTGCCAGTAGTATCGGGGGAGGCCAGCCCCAGCATTTT.